This T cell receptor (beta chain) was captured in a study of T cell repertoires in cytomegalovirus infection. Study-wide background: Public TCR beta signature analysis indicated the presence of both CMV infection and matching HLA type.

The CDR3 is made up of 15 amino acids. Trimming stripped 9 bases from V and 5 bases from J, with 20 bases between. CDR1 and CDR2 from the germline V gene are SGHTA and FQGNSA. This clonotype has a count of ten or more. TCRdb called the reads again in MiXCR, with one record for every CDR3 protein. The repertoire holds 300,000 to 450,000 distinct CDR3 sequences, with approximately 18% as singletons. The V and J genes are TRBV7-2 and TRBJ1-5; the D gene is possibly TRBD1 (5 bases). The clonotype originates from a human donor in good health (CMV status not recorded). Some clones in this sample may be carry-over from other donors' samples. Sequencing was done on a sample of PBMCs. The CDR3, as DNA: TGTGCCAGTAACTACCGGGACGGCGATCATCAGCCCCAGCATTTT. It encodes CASNYRDGDHQPQHF.